This entry features one TCR beta chain sequence. The data derive from a study of blood T cell repertoires in COVID-19. Background on the study: Acute-phase and convalescent COVID-19 samples originated in the United States, Italy and Spain. Sources were T cells, B-cell-depleted T cells, or PBMCs; the material itself was cDNA or gDNA.

The V and J ends lost 0 bases and 7 bases respectively, with 22 bases between them. Germline loops: CDR1 SGDLS, CDR2 YYNGEE. The CDR3 covers 18 residues. Original processing notes: Scientists estimated how many nucleated cells there were by amplifying reference gene primers. Sequencing was performed with immunoSEQ multiplex PCR; in TCRdb, only in-frame clones are kept and a portion is missing. That table gives V, J and clone size, and the DNA gave D and trimming. This table holds 300,000 or so clones, approximately 84% found once. Individuals drawn from about 26 US areas were roughly 18 to 89 years old.

The sample taken for sequencing was PBMCs or T cells enriched from blood (not recorded which). V usage is TRBV9 and J usage is TRBJ1-4, with D hard to call. The sequence was obtained from a woman between 18 and 30 years old who had recovered from COVID-19. The CDR3 loop reads CASSVVPWPWEQGEKLFF. The CDR3 DNA is TGTGCCAGCAGCGTAGTCCCCTGGCCGTGGGAGCAAGGTGAAAAACTGTTTTTT.